The sequence of this T cell receptor beta chain was determined in a study of patients and donors after allogeneic stem cell transplantation. MiXCR, applied by TCRdb to the RT-PCR reads, yields one record per CDR3 protein. The sample has roughly 940,000 distinct CDR3 sequences; more than 15% are singletons. Trimming took off 4 bases at V and 5 bases at J, with 13 bases between the two ends. CDR1 SGHRS and CDR2 YFSETQ come from the germline V gene. The CDR3 runs to 14 residues. Input material: blood, either unsorted or a sorted T cell fraction (not recorded which). The chain uses TRBV5-1 and TRBJ2-1; D call uncertain. The receptor comes from a human donor who was either an allogeneic HSCT recipient or a stem cell or donor lymphocyte infusion donor (not recorded which). It is not recorded whose cells these are; they may come from a transplant donor. The CDR3 spells CASSLRTPNNEQFF. CDR3 coding DNA: TGCGCCAGCAGCCTACGGACCCCTAACAATGAGCAGTTCTTC.